This T cell receptor (beta chain) came from a study of memory CD4+ T cells and cytomegalovirus serostatus. Study overall: Donors were healthy Belgian adults, 9 CMV seropositive and 20 to 25 seronegative. Whole-study findings and limits: A US-trained random forest predicted CMV serostatus with median AUC around 0.93. About 40% of the roughly 150 known CMV-associated TCRbeta sequences appeared in CD4+ memory.

The sort gate was single viable CD3+CD4+CD8-CD45RO+ cells for memory CD4+ T cells. Donors' CMV status reflects serum IgG against pp150, pp28, p38, p52. This clone came up a few times. Its specificity is unknown. CDR1 is SNHLY and CDR2 is FYNNEI in the germline V gene. The CDR3 runs to 13 residues. V was clipped by 5 bases and J by 3 bases, with 8 bases between them. The table came from immunoSEQ multiplex PCR; TCRdb's copy has only in-frame clones and leaves some out. The top ten clones hold 0.82% of a sample with some 57,000 clones, around 85% of them seen once. The receptor comes from an adult in good health and CMV-seronegative. The chain has TRBV2 and TRBJ1-5, with D unresolved. The specimen was memory CD4+ T cells from blood. The CDR3 nucleotides are TGTGCCAGCAGTACCTCCATCAATCAGCCCCAGCATTTT. This encodes CASSTSINQPQHF.